Here is one T cell receptor (beta chain) with its context. This sample was included in a study of blood T cell repertoires in COVID-19. For the study at large: Acute-phase and convalescent COVID-19 samples originated in the United States, Italy and Spain. T cells, B-cell-depleted T cells, or PBMCs provided the cDNA or gDNA that served as material.

Authors' analysis steps: It was from reference gene primer amplification that nucleated cell counts were estimated. Sequencing was performed with immunoSEQ multiplex PCR; in TCRdb, only in-frame clones are kept and a portion is missing. V and J calls and clone size are given by that table; D and trimming were obtained from the DNA. Counted here are 30,000 to 45,000 clones, approximately 80% occurring once; the ten biggest clones make up 16%. This CDR3 is built from 19 residues. Trimming stripped 5 bases from V and 4 bases from J, with 27 bases between. Germline V CDR1 and CDR2: LNHDA, SQIVND (reference sequence).

The J gene is TRBJ2-1, the V gene TRBV19, with D perhaps given as TRBD1 or TRBD2 (10 bases each). The specimen sequenced was peripheral blood. The TCR was taken from a man between 65 and 85 years old with acute or convalescent COVID-19. The CDR3 sequence: CASSPRQGAGLAEYNEQFF. The CDR3 DNA reads as TGTGCCAGTAGTCCACGACAGGGGGCAGGACTAGCGGAATACAATGAGCAGTTCTTC.